The clone carrying this T cell receptor (beta chain) was observed a handful of times. MiXCR, applied by TCRdb to the 5' RACE reads, yields one record per CDR3 protein. The sample has some 1,600,000 distinct CDR3 sequences; about 30% are singletons. These data belong to a study of identical twins. With 4 bases removed from V and 2 bases from J, the gap between germline ends came to 13 bases. CDR1 is SGHRS, CDR2 YFSETQ, per germline. The length of the CDR3 is 14 residues. The chain carries TRBV5-1 and TRBJ2-7; weak D call: TRBD2 (6 bases). The receptor was derived from a newborn girl in good health. Sequenced material: cord blood. CDR3 in DNA: TGCGCCAGCAGCAAACTCGGGGGTACCTACGAGCAGTACTTC. This encodes CASSKLGGTYEQYF.